This TCR beta chain was observed in a study of blood T cell repertoires in COVID-19 (dated by TCRdb to the early 2020s). For the study in its entirety: Collaborator samples came from the United States, Italy and Spain and covered acute and convalescent phases of COVID-19. The material from the prospective study consisted of cDNA or gDNA derived from T cells, B-cell-depleted T cells, or PBMCs. The repertoires were released in a freely available public database intended as a resource for research on the immune response to SARS-CoV-2. Deeply sampled blood TCRbeta repertoires from subjects exposed to, actively infected with, or recovered from COVID-19 were included in the dataset. A de-identified subject ID, COVID-19 status, age in years and sex were almost always included in the sample metadata. HLA class I and class II types, where available, came from metadata supplied by the sample provider rather than from assay-based typing. The samples were drawn from two sources: the first 160 participants of the ongoing ImmuneRACE study, and some 1,300 subjects contributed by 6 global collaborators. General conclusions and limits of the study: The amount of clinical and demographic metadata varied by source and participant and was provided uncurated.

Trimming at the junction amounts to 10 bases on V and 3 bases on J, and the germline ends lie 16 bases apart. Per the germline V gene, MNHEY is the CDR1 and SVGAGI is the CDR2. From cysteine to phenylalanine, the CDR3 is 13 amino acids long. Only CDR3 DNA is held: 39 bases, read in frame from base 1. Another Seattle source contributed samples from volunteer blood donors who had recovered from COVID-19. Each collaborating institution followed its own protocols to collect whole blood in K2EDTA tubes. For TCRbeta analysis, collaborator samples were shipped as frozen whole blood, as isolated PBMCs, or as DNA extracted from either sample type. Note on this clone: There is no known antigen for this receptor. Base qualities were left out, and no much larger clone turns up one base away.

The immunoSEQ Assay, a bias-controlled multiplex PCR, was used to amplify TCRbeta CDR3 regions from genomic DNA. Turning to the authors' computational methods: The number of nucleated cells in each sample was estimated from the amplification of reference gene primers within the assay. To quantify the absolute abundance of each unique TCRbeta CDR3 rearrangement, sequence reads were collapsed and filtered. For each sample, productive Simpson clonality was calculated by taking the square root of Simpson's diversity index across productive rearrangements. Held by TCRdb, this immuneACCESS table contains in-frame sequences only and omits some clones. Under half of the omission traces to an unresolved V gene where checked; the cause of the rest is unknown. Clonal size and the V and J genes are those of that table, whereas D and trimming came from the DNA. For this sample there are about 250,000 clones; about 91% appear just once. The ten largest account for 4% to 5% of the sample.

Sequences were obtained from peripheral blood. The TCR comes from a woman aged 40 to 50 who had recovered from COVID-19. The chain links TRBV6-5 with TRBJ2-7; perhaps TRBD2 is the D gene, with 5 bases matching. The CDR3 protein sequence reads: CANSSTGIYEQYF. In nucleotide form, the sequence is TGTGCCAATTCGAGTACGGGAATCTACGAGCAGTACTTC.